A selection of T cell receptor beta chains follows, all from one sample in a study of T-cell reconstitution after alpha-beta-depleted transplantation in children. TCRdb processed the PCR reads anew with MiXCR; each CDR3 protein has one entry. The sample lists around 190,000 distinct CDR3 sequences, around 7% seen once, with just over 5.5% in the top ten. The sample consisted of PBMCs, taken before TCRalphabeta/CD19-depleted stem cell transplant. These receptors all stem from a boy aged 2-15 years with acute lymphoblastic leukemia, due to receive a stem cell transplant. The CDR3 runs from the conserved cysteine through the conserved F or W. The order of the fields is D gene, V gene, CDR3 length, J gene, clone size, CDR3 DNA, CDR3 protein. A D gene is named only where the DNA matches it firmly. Clone size appears in some rows only: once, few, many, or a class for an expanded clone.

TRBD1	TRBV10-3	15	TRBJ2-7	few	TGTGCCATCAGTGAAACCTGGACAGGCTCCTACGAGCAGTACTTC	CAISETWTGSYEQYF
TRBD1	TRBV5-5	16	TRBJ2-6	few	TGTGCCAGCAGCTTTGGGGACAGTACGGGGGCCAACGTCCTGACTTTC	CASSFGDSTGANVLTF
-	TRBV20-1	13	TRBJ2-7	many	TGCAGTGCCACGAAACAGGGATCCTACGAGCAGTACTTC	CSATKQGSYEQYF
TRBD2	TRBV11-2	14	TRBJ2-3	few	TGTGCCAGCAGCTCTGGACTAGCGGAAGATACGCAGTATTTT	CASSSGLAEDTQYF
TRBD1	TRBV7-2	16	TRBJ2-1	many	TGTGCCAGCAGCTTAGCAGTCGGGGACAGAGACAATGAGCAGTTCTTC	CASSLAVGDRDNEQFF
-	TRBV20-1	11	TRBJ1-1	many	TGCAGTGCTAGAGTTTGGCCTGAAGCTTTCTTT	CSARVWPEAFF
-	TRBV28	13	TRBJ1-1	many	TGTGCCAGCGCATGGCAAGGACACACTGAAGCTTTCTTT	CASAWQGHTEAFF
TRBD1	TRBV11-2	15	TRBJ2-5	many	TGTGCCAGCAGCCTCAGAAGAGGGGGCGTTGAGACCCAGTACTTC	CASSLRRGGVETQYF
-	TRBV7-9	13	TRBJ2-7	many	TGTGCCAGCAGCTCAGACGGGGCTAACGAGCAGTACTTC	CASSSDGANEQYF
-	TRBV9	14	TRBJ1-3	many	TGTGCCAGCAGCGTAGCAGGGACTGGAAACACCATATATTTT	CASSVAGTGNTIYF
-	TRBV11-2	13	TRBJ1-1	few	TGTGCCAGCAGCTTAGTTTTGGTCACTGAAGCTTTCTTT	CASSLVLVTEAFF
-	TRBV12-3/TRBV12-4	17	TRBJ2-1	many	TGTGCCAGCAGTTTCGCGGGTAGCCAGCCCGGGGAGTATGAGCAGTTCTTC	CASSFAGSQPGEYEQFF
TRBD2	TRBV12-3/TRBV12-4	17	TRBJ2-7	-	TGTGCCAGCAGCTCCGGACTAGCGGGGGGCCGGACCTACGAGCAGCACTTC	CASSSGLAGGRTYEQHF
-	TRBV12-3/TRBV12-4	14	TRBJ2-3	medium-sized	TGTGCCAGCAGGCCGGGACATTCCACAGATACGCAGTATTTT	CASRPGHSTDTQYF
TRBD1	TRBV5-6	16	TRBJ2-3	many	TGTGCCAGCAGCCATGGGACAGGGTTTTTTACAGATACGCAGTATTTT	CASSHGTGFFTDTQYF
-	TRBV7-2	14	TRBJ2-7	many	TGTGCCAGCAGCTTAGTGGACAGCTCCTACGAGCAGTACTTC	CASSLVDSSYEQYF
TRBD2	TRBV20-1	13	TRBJ2-3	many	TGCAGTGCTCTTGGCGGGGGTGGTGGTACGCAGTATTTT	CSALGGGGGTQYF
-	TRBV6-2/TRBV6-3	13	TRBJ1-1	many	TGTGCCAGCAGTTACGGGGGGAACACTGAAGCTTTCTTT	CASSYGGNTEAFF
-	TRBV28	14	TRBJ1-2	few	TGTGCCAGCGCCAAAGGGGGATTAAACTATGGCTACACCTTC	CASAKGGLNYGYTF
TRBD1	TRBV3-1	13	TRBJ1-1	many	TGTGCCAGCAGACTCGGACAGGGAACTGAAGCTTTCTTT	CASRLGQGTEAFF
-	TRBV7-2	14	TRBJ1-2	many	TGTGCCAGCAGCTTACAGGGCAGTCGGCGTGGCTACACCTTC	CASSLQGSRRGYTF
-	TRBV6-5	16	TRBJ2-3	few	TGTGCCAGCAGTAACGGAGGGGGCTCTAGCACAGATACGCAGTATTTT	CASSNGGGSSTDTQYF
-	TRBV29-1	13	TRBJ2-5	-	TGCAGCGTTGAGTTTGGGCAGCAAGAGACCCAGTACTTC	CSVEFGQQETQYF
-	TRBV14	12	TRBJ1-4	-	TGTGCCAGCAGCGGAACTAATGAAAAACTGTTTTTT	CASSGTNEKLFF
TRBD2	TRBV6-5	15	TRBJ2-1	many	TGTGCCAGCAGTTTCAAGCGGGGGAATCAAAATGAGCAGTTCTTC	CASSFKRGNQNEQFF
TRBD2	TRBV5-4	16	TRBJ2-5	many	TGTGCCAGCAGCTTACCGGGACTACCTCATGGGGAGACCCAGTACTTC	CASSLPGLPHGETQYF
-	TRBV20-1	15	TRBJ2-5	many	TGCAGTGCTAGGCTACGCGGGGATCTTGAGAGGACCCAGTACTTC	CSARLRGDLERTQYF
TRBD1	TRBV25-1	18	TRBJ2-6	many	TGTGCCAGCAGTGAATGGGGGACAGGGATCGCTGGGGCCAACGTCCTGACTTTC	CASSEWGTGIAGANVLTF
-	TRBV7-3	13	TRBJ2-3	many	TGTGCCAGCAATCGAGGGGCGGAAGATACGCAGTATTTT	CASNRGAEDTQYF
TRBD2	TRBV14	16	TRBJ2-3	-	TGTGCCAGCAGCCAAGAAGCGGGGGGGCAGACAGATACGCAGTATTTT	CASSQEAGGQTDTQYF
-	TRBV18	13	TRBJ1-5	many	TGTGCCAGCTCTGAGGGGTCGCATCAGCCCCAGCATTTT	CASSEGSHQPQHF
-	TRBV12-3/TRBV12-4	13	TRBJ1-3	-	TGTGCCACCTCTGGGTCCTCTGGAAACACCATATATTTT	CATSGSSGNTIYF
TRBD1	TRBV20-1	16	TRBJ1-4	many	TGCAGTGCTAGAGATCCCTCCGACAGGGGTGGTGAAAAACTGTTTTTT	CSARDPSDRGGEKLFF
-	TRBV10-3	14	TRBJ1-2	few	TGTGCCATCAGTGAGTCTGGAGTTAACTATGGCTACACCTTC	CAISESGVNYGYTF
-	TRBV12-3/TRBV12-4	14	TRBJ1-1	-	TGTGCCAGCAGTTTTGCAGCCGGGGACACTGAAGCTTTCTTT	CASSFAAGDTEAFF
TRBD1	TRBV4-2	14	TRBJ2-1	few	TGTGCCAGCAGCCAAAGTCGGACAGGCAATGAGCAGTTCTTC	CASSQSRTGNEQFF
TRBD1	TRBV4-3	16	TRBJ2-3	-	TGCGCCAGCAGCCACGACCGGGACAGGGGGGGAGATACGCAGTATTTT	CASSHDRDRGGDTQYF
TRBD1	TRBV6-1	15	TRBJ2-7	-	TGTGCCAGCAGTGCCCCCGGGACAGGGTCCTACGAGCAGTACTTC	CASSAPGTGSYEQYF
TRBD2	TRBV7-6	17	TRBJ2-3	few	TGTGCCAGCAGCCCACGGACTAGCGGGGGGAACACAGATACGCAGTATTTT	CASSPRTSGGNTDTQYF
-	TRBV5-1	14	TRBJ2-3	many	TGCGCCAGCAGCTTGTTCAGGGTCACAGATACGCAGTATTTT	CASSLFRVTDTQYF
-	TRBV13	15	TRBJ2-1	many	TGTGCCAGCAGCTTATCACTAGCAGCCAACAATGAGCAGTTCTTC	CASSLSLAANNEQFF
TRBD1	TRBV29-1	17	TRBJ1-2	many	TGCAGCGTCGTTCAATTCACCGGGACAGGGACTAACTATGGCTACACCTTC	CSVVQFTGTGTNYGYTF
-	TRBV6-2/TRBV6-3	14	TRBJ2-2	few	TGTGCCAGCAATCGACAGGGAGGAACCGGGGAGCTGTTTTTT	CASNRQGGTGELFF
TRBD1	TRBV12-3/TRBV12-4	16	TRBJ2-1	many	TGTGCCAGCAGTTTAGCGGCAGGGGGTTTCTACAATGAGCAGTTCTTC	CASSLAAGGFYNEQFF
TRBD1	TRBV15	15	TRBJ2-7	many	TGTGCCACCAGCGCCCACAGGGGACAGGGTTTATGGTTGTACTTC	CATSAHRGQGLWLYF
TRBD2	TRBV28	14	TRBJ2-7	many	TGTGCCAGCAGGCCGAGGACTAGCGGCTACGAGCAGTACTTC	CASRPRTSGYEQYF
TRBD2	TRBV7-2	14	TRBJ2-7	many	TGTGCCAGCAACATGGGGGGAGGGTCCTACGAGCAGTACTTC	CASNMGGGSYEQYF